Shown below are 19 T cell receptor beta chains from a single sample sequenced in a study of blood T cell repertoires in COVID-19. Profiling relied on immunoSEQ multiplex PCR, and the TCRdb table lists in-frame clones only, not all of them. Of more than 150,000 clones listed, around nine tenths were seen once; the top ten hold under 15%. Material: peripheral blood. The receptors were gathered from a woman aged 70 to 79 with COVID-19, enrolled during active disease.

The V and J genes are TRBV27 and TRBJ1-5; 8 bases map to TRBD1. Losses at the gene ends were 5 bases for V and 5 bases for J; bases not matched to a gene: 5. The germline CDR1 and CDR2 sequences are MNHEY and SMNVEV (reference sequence). The CDR3 contains 14 residues. CDR3 loop: CASSPRTGYQPQHF. DNA of the CDR3: TGTGCCAGCAGTCCCCGGACAGGGTATCAGCCCCAGCATTTT.

The CDR3 coding sequence is TGTGCCAGCAGTGACGACAGGGTCACCTACGAGCAGTACTTC. Amino acid sequence: CASSDDRVTYEQYF. The chain carries TRBV6-1 and TRBJ2-7; 7 positions agree with TRBD1. V was clipped by 3 bases and J by 2 bases; unmatched bases: 4. Germline assignment: CDR1 MNHNS and CDR2 SASEGT. There are 14 residues in the CDR3.

The chain employs TRBV12-3 or TRBV12-4 and TRBJ2-7, with a weak D call TRBD2 (5 bases). This CDR3 comprises 12 residues. V lost 8 bases and J 3 bases, leaving 11 bases between the germline ends. CDR3 nucleotides: TGTGCCAGCGAGGGATCGAGCTACGAGCAGTACTTC. This sequence encodes CASEGSSYEQYF.

J is TRBJ2-1 and V is TRBV25-1; 9 bases are a match to TRBD2. The CDR3 contains 13 residues. V gave up 4 bases and J gave up 8 bases; unmatched junction bases: 3. Germline V gene data show CDR1 as MGHDK and CDR2 as SYGVNS. The CDR3 region is CASSARLADEQFF. CDR3 nucleotides: TGTGCCAGCAGTGCGCGACTAGCGGATGAGCAGTTCTTC.

The chain couples TRBV10-3 to TRBJ1-1, with 10 bases identical to TRBD1. Germline V gives CDR1 ENHRY, CDR2 SYGVKD. V was pared by 4 bases and J by 1 base, with 9 bases of the junction left unmatched. There are 17 residues in the CDR3. As DNA, the CDR3 is TGTGCCATCAGTGGGGACAGGGGAGCCGAACCGAACACTGAAGCTTTCTTT. It encodes CAISGDRGAEPNTEAFF.

The V call is TRBV20-1, the J call TRBJ1-5, with D hard to call. The V end lost 6 bases, the J end lost 3 bases, and 21 bases lay between the germline ends. This CDR3 has 16 amino acids. Germline CDR1 DFQATT, CDR2 SNEGSKA (reference sequence). The DNA of the CDR3 is TGCAGTGCGAGTAGGGCGGGGTTTGAAGACAATCAGCCCCAGCATTTT. It codes for CSASRAGFEDNQPQHF.

Concerning this clone: The sample holds other DNA sequences that translate to the same CDR3. The gene calls are TRBV30 and TRBJ1-3; D uncertain. CDR3 length: 15 residues. Trimming took off 0 bases at V and 0 bases at J, with 9 bases between the two ends. Germline V lookup: CDR1 GTSNPN, CDR2 SVGIG (reference sequence). The CDR3 spells CAWSVPTGSGNTIYF. The CDR3 DNA follows: TGTGCCTGGAGTGTCCCCACGGGCTCTGGAAACACCATATATTTT.

The chain employs TRBV27 and TRBJ1-5, with 9 bases fitting TRBD1. Trimming took 5 bases from V and 6 from J; bases not matched to a gene: 5. The CDR3 has 14 amino acids. The germline V gene encodes CDR1 MNHEY and CDR2 SMNVEV (reference sequence). Here the CDR3 reads CASSPGQGTQPQHF. For the CDR3, the DNA is TGTGCCAGCAGTCCGGGACAGGGTACTCAGCCCCAGCATTTT.

V usage is TRBV5-4 and J usage is TRBJ2-3, with 10 positions matching TRBD2. The germline V gene encodes CDR1 SGHNT and CDR2 YYREEE (reference sequence). There are 14 residues in the CDR3. V was clipped by 1 base and J by 5 bases; unmatched bases: 1. CDR3 coding DNA: TGTGCCAGCAGCTTGTCTAGCGGGAGAGATACGCAGTATTTT. It encodes CASSLSSGRDTQYF.

The gene calls are TRBV10-3 and TRBJ1-1; TRBD1 matches at 7 bases. Germline values: CDR1 ENHRY, CDR2 SYGVKD. The CDR3 covers 13 residues. With V trimmed by 2 bases and J by 7 bases, 4 bases remained unmatched. CDR3: CAISEDRDGEAFF. The DNA for the CDR3 is TGTGCCATCAGTGAGGACAGGGATGGTGAAGCTTTCTTT.

The gene calls are TRBV10-3 and TRBJ1-1; D not certain. V was clipped by 8 bases and J by 2 bases, with 9 bases between them. The CDR3 is made up of 12 amino acids. Germline loops: CDR1 ENHRY, CDR2 SYGVKD. CDR3 DNA sequence: TGTGCCATCGGGCGGGATAACACTGAAGCTTTCTTT. Translation gives CAIGRDNTEAFF.

This chain connects TRBV6-5 to TRBJ1-1; perhaps TRBD1 as D (5 bases). V lost 6 bases and J 3 bases, leaving 11 bases between the germline ends. Germline V CDR1 and CDR2: MNHEY, SVGAGI. CDR3 length: 13 residues. The CDR3 is CASRQDGDTEAFF. CDR3 bases: TGTGCCAGCAGACAGGACGGTGACACTGAAGCTTTCTTT.

V and J are TRBV15 and TRBJ1-5; a possible D gene is TRBD1 (6 bases). Trimming stripped 2 bases from V and 5 bases from J, with 19 bases between. Per the germline V gene, CDR1 is LNHNV and CDR2 is YYDKDF (reference sequence). The CDR3 spans 17 residues. CDR3 bases: TGTGCCACCAGCAGAAATTCCCGTGGGACACCCCATCAGCCCCAGCATTTT. This encodes CATSRNSRGTPHQPQHF. The full variable domain, rest sourced from reference TRBV15 and TRBJ1-5, is DAMVIQNPRYQVTQFGKPVTLSCSQTLNHNVMYWYQQKSSQAPKLLFHYYDKDFNNEADTPDNFQSRRPNTSFCFLDIRSPGLGDTAMYLCATSRNSRGTPHQPQHFGDGTRLSIL.

The chain couples TRBV6-1 to TRBJ1-2, with D possibly being TRBD1 (6 bases). The V gene lost 1 base and the J gene lost 2 bases, with 11 bases spanning the gap. The CDR3 spans 15 residues. Germline V gene sequence: CDR1 MNHNS, CDR2 SASEGT. Here the CDR3 DNA reads TGTGCCAGCAGTGAAGGAGGGGGACCCAACTATGGCTACACCTTC. It codes for CASSEGGGPNYGYTF.

The genes are TRBV28 and TRBJ2-3; TRBD2 aligns across 10 bases. CDR3 length equals 16 residues. After removal of 5 bases from V and 5 bases from J, the junction contained 10 bases not matched to a gene. Germline assignment: CDR1 MDHEN and CDR2 SYDVKM. CDR3 DNA: TGTGCCAGCAGTGCAGCGGGAGGGCCGGATGTAGATACGCAGTATTTT. It is translated as CASSAAGGPDVDTQYF.

The V gene is TRBV5-6, the J gene TRBJ1-3, with 7 bases fitting TRBD1. The germline V gene has CDR1 SGHDT and CDR2 YYEEEE. The CDR3 is made up of 14 amino acids. V trimming: 4 bases; J trimming: 2 bases; junction bases outside the gene matches: 3. The CDR3 reads CASSGQGAGNTIYF. The CDR3, as DNA: TGTGCCAGCAGCGGCCAGGGGGCTGGAAACACCATATATTTT. The whole variable domain, filled in from reference TRBV5-6 and TRBJ1-3, reads DAGVTQSPTHLIKTRGQQVTLRCSPKSGHDTVSWYQQALGQGPQFIFQYYEEEERQRGNFPDRFSGHQFPNYSSELNVNALLLGDSALYLCASSGQGAGNTIYFGEGSWLTVV.

J is TRBJ1-2 and V is TRBV6-6; D uncertain. Germline V gene sequence: CDR1 MNHNY, CDR2 SVGAGI (reference sequence). V was clipped by 4 bases and J by 3 bases, with 3 bases between them. The CDR3 length is 11 residues. CDR3 in amino acids: CASSSDYGYTF. The DNA of the CDR3 is TGTGCCAGCAGTTCCGACTATGGCTACACCTTC.

The V call is TRBV12-5, the J call TRBJ2-5, with 9 nucleotides matching TRBD1. Trimming cost V 0 bases and J 4 bases; bases outside gene matches: 3. This CDR3 region has 15 residues. Germline CDR1 and CDR2: LGHNT and FRNRAP. DNA of the CDR3: TGTGCTAGTGGTTTGGTAGGGACAGGGACAGAGACCCAGTACTTC. Translating it yields CASGLVGTGTETQYF.

This chain uses TRBV5-3 with TRBJ2-1; no clear D. TRBV5-3 is annotated as an ORF whose role is uncertain. Trimming stripped 0 bases from V and 9 bases from J, with 22 bases between. The CDR3 runs 17 residues. The CDR3 region has the DNA TGTGCCAGAAGCTTGGCCAGTGAGAGGTCCACCGCCAGTGAGCAGTTCTTC. Translating it yields CARSLASERSTASEQFF.